This T cell receptor beta chain stems from a study of cytomegalovirus exposure and HLA in healthy donors. Study summary: A later analysis reported the roughly 120 validation repertoires used the same platform as the approximately 700 first-cohort repertoires.

From germline, CDR1 is SNHLY and CDR2 FYNNEI. This CDR3 contains 12 residues. With 6 bases clipped from V and 8 bases from J, the junction kept 4 bases outside the gene matches. Measured with immunoSEQ multiplex PCR; TCRdb has only the in-frame clones, and not every one. The table lists roughly 300,000 clones, around 86% of them singletons. Specimen: PBMCs. The gene calls are TRBV2 and TRBJ1-3; 7 bases are a match to TRBD1. The sequence was collected from a woman aged 18-29 years in good health and CMV-seronegative. The CDR3 DNA reads as TGTGCCAGCAGGGACAGGTCGTACACCATATATTTT. Encoded protein: CASRDRSYTIYF.